Below are 9 T cell receptor beta chains sequenced from a single sample in a study of tissue T cells after allogeneic stem cell transplantation. This table comes from immunoSEQ multiplex PCR, and its TCRdb copy is limited to in-frame clones, with some not included. This sample has 2,500 to 3,000 clones, with under 75% found just once. Enrolled prospectively were adult allogeneic hematopoietic cell transplant recipients whose graft-versus-host disease was steroid-refractory. The source material was descending colon tissue, sampled at autopsy. These receptors were taken from a male patient aged 60 or older with steroid-refractory graft-versus-host disease after an allogeneic stem cell transplant. Some T cells may trace back to the graft donor.

This clone is a singleton in its sample. The V and J genes are TRBV2 and TRBJ2-6, with D tentatively TRBD1 (6 bases). Germline CDR1 is SNHLY and CDR2 is FYNNEI. CDR3 size: 13 residues. V was shortened by 9 bases and J by 4 bases, with 10 bases between the two germline ends. The CDR3 is CARTGTGANVLTF. The CDR3 region has the DNA TGTGCCAGGACCGGGACAGGGGCCAACGTCCTGACTTTC.

The V gene is TRBV2, the J gene TRBJ2-3, with D uncertain. Trimming removed 7 bases from V and 6 bases from J, with 14 bases in between. Germline V lookup: CDR1 SNHLY, CDR2 FYNNEI. The CDR3 has 13 residues. The CDR3 is CASKVPPDDTQYF. The DNA of the CDR3 is TGTGCCAGCAAGGTGCCGCCCGATGATACGCAGTATTTT.

This clone qualifies as large. V usage is TRBV4-2 and J usage is TRBJ1-2, with a tentative D call TRBD1 (5 bases). Trimming shortened V by 5 bases and J by 5 bases, and 15 bases separated the two germline ends. Per germline, CDR1 LGHNA and CDR2 YNFKEQ. The CDR3 runs to 14 residues. CDR3 loop: CASSDSGARYGYTF. For the CDR3, the DNA is TGTGCCAGCAGCGATTCTGGGGCGAGGTATGGCTACACCTTC.

The chain uses TRBV3-1 (or the pseudogene TRBV3-2) and TRBJ2-1; D gene ambiguous. The CDR3 runs to 14 residues. Germline CDR1 LGHDT, CDR2 YNNKEL (reference sequence). V was cut by 4 bases and J by 8 bases, with 15 bases left in between. The CDR3: CASSRMPPLHEQFF. CDR3 nucleotide sequence: TGTGCCAGCAGCCGGATGCCCCCTCTTCATGAGCAGTTCTTC.

This clone was picked up a small number of times. The chain has TRBV29-1 and TRBJ2-1; D is undetermined. This CDR3 is built from 12 residues. Trimming stripped 7 bases from V and 7 bases from J, with 14 bases between. CDR1 and CDR2 from the germline V gene are SQVTM and ANQGSEA. The CDR3: CSAILVGNEQFF. CDR3 sequence (DNA): TGCAGCGCCATACTCGTGGGGAATGAGCAGTTCTTC.

This chain links TRBV12-3 or TRBV12-4 with TRBJ1-6, with D unresolved. The CDR3 extends over 11 amino acids. Trimming took 6 bases from V and 7 from J, leaving 4 bases between them. The CDR3, as DNA: TGTGCCAGCAGGGCCAATTCACCCCTCCACTTT. Its protein product is CASRANSPLHF.

In its sample, this clone ranks as medium-sized. The chain links TRBV25-1 to TRBJ1-3; D unclear. The CDR3 runs to 17 residues. The germline V and J ends were trimmed by 1 base and 4 bases, with 17 bases remaining between them. Germline-derived CDR1 and CDR2 are MGHDK and SYGVNS. The CDR3 coding sequence is TGTGCCAGCAGTGAATCAGGCAGGCTAATCTCCGGAAACACCATATATTTT. Its protein is CASSESGRLISGNTIYF.

This clone showed up just a few times. This chain links TRBV3-1 (or the pseudogene TRBV3-2) with TRBJ1-5; D is ambiguous. Trimming took 4 bases from V and 0 from J, leaving 1 base between them. Germline assignment: CDR1 LGHDT and CDR2 YNNKEL (reference sequence). The CDR3 length is 12 residues. Written as DNA, the CDR3 is TGTGCCAGCAGCCTTAGCAATCAGCCCCAGCATTTT. Its protein product is CASSLSNQPQHF.

V and J are TRBV2 and TRBJ2-4; 14 bases match TRBD2. After removal of 5 bases from V and 0 bases from J, the junction contained 6 bases not matched to a gene. Germline lookup yields CDR1 SNHLY and CDR2 FYNNEI. The CDR3 covers 18 residues. The CDR3 spells CASSPRLAGGLAKNIQYF. The CDR3 DNA reads TGTGCCAGCAGTCCTAGACTAGCGGGGGGGCTAGCCAAAAACATTCAGTACTTC.